The 26 T cell receptor beta chains reported below all come from one sample, sequenced in a study of cytomegalovirus exposure and HLA in healthy donors. The repertoire was sequenced with immunoSEQ multiplex PCR; TCRdb's copy has only in-frame clones and lacks some. The repertoire holds about 40,000 clones, with 90% to 95% as singletons. The source material was PBMCs. Receptor source: a woman between 18 and 29 years old in good health and CMV-seronegative.

This clone was observed a single time. The chain employs TRBV29-1 and TRBJ2-7; D might be TRBD1 (5 bases). The CDR3 totals 14 residues. The germline gives CDR1 SQVTM, CDR2 ANQGSEA. V was pared by 4 bases and J by 0 bases, with 13 bases between. Here the CDR3 DNA reads TGCAGCGTTGTCGACAGAGAAAGCTCCTACGAGCAGTACTTC. Translated: CSVVDRESSYEQYF.

V usage is TRBV2 and J usage is TRBJ2-3, with D possibly being TRBD1 (5 bases). The germline V gene encodes CDR1 SNHLY and CDR2 FYNNEI. The CDR3 contains 15 residues. V gave up 6 bases and J gave up 0 bases, with 13 bases separating them. The CDR3 here is CASSAQDTSTDTQYF. The CDR3, as DNA: TGTGCCAGCAGCGCACAGGATACTAGCACAGATACGCAGTATTTT.

The rearrangement joins TRBV5-4 to TRBJ2-5, with a possible D match to TRBD1 (6 bases). Trimming cost V 3 bases and J 4 bases, with 16 bases left between them. From germline, CDR1 is SGHNT and CDR2 YYREEE (reference sequence). This CDR3 has 15 residues. Here the CDR3 DNA reads TGTGCCAGCAGCTGGGACGTTGGGGGCGGAGAGACCCAGTACTTC. Protein sequence: CASSWDVGGGETQYF.

This clone was found once. The rearrangement joins TRBV7-2 to TRBJ1-3; D is perhaps TRBD1 (5 bases). CDR3 length: 15 amino acids. Germline V CDR1 and CDR2: SGHTA, FQGNSA. V was cut by 5 bases and J by 0 bases, with 11 bases left in between. The CDR3 loop is CASSGGTVSGNTIYF. CDR3 nucleotide sequence: TGTGCCAGCAGCGGCGGGACGGTCTCTGGAAACACCATATATTTT.

This sequence joins TRBV7-9 and TRBJ1-4; D gene uncertain. The germline V gene encodes CDR1 SEHNR and CDR2 FQNEAQ (reference sequence). The CDR3 has 14 amino acids. The V end lost 3 bases, the J end lost 5 bases, and 10 bases lay between the germline ends. CDR3 in amino acids: CASSFGQENEKLFF. In DNA form, the CDR3 reads TGTGCCAGCAGCTTCGGCCAGGAAAATGAAAAACTGTTTTTT.

J is TRBJ2-1 and V is TRBV21-1; no check of the table's D call, TRBD2, against the DNA was made. TRBV21-1 is labeled a pseudogene. The CDR3 is made up of 14 amino acids. The CDR3 coding sequence is TGTGCCAGCAAGGTGGATCGAGGGTACAATGAGCAGTTCTTC. Residues: CASKVDRGYNEQFF.

This clone was seen only once. Here the CDR3 reads CASSLWAGPSYNEQFF. DNA for the CDR3: TGTGCCAGCAGCTTATGGGCGGGGCCCTCCTACAATGAGCAGTTCTTC. The chain carries TRBV7-6 and TRBJ2-1; perhaps TRBD2 as D (6 bases). The CDR3 consists of 16 residues. Germline V gene data show CDR1 as SGHVS and CDR2 as FNYEAQ. The V end was cut by 2 bases, the J end by 0 bases, with 11 bases between.

The rearrangement uses TRBV18 and TRBJ2-7, with 8 positions matching TRBD1. Trimming at V came to 5 bases and at J to 9 bases, leaving 12 bases not matched to a gene. CDR3 size: 14 residues. Germline V gene data show CDR1 as KGHSH and CDR2 as LQKENI. The CDR3 spells CASSVQGAQGVQYF. Written as DNA, the CDR3 is TGTGCCAGCTCAGTTCAGGGGGCGCAGGGGGTGCAGTACTTC.

J is TRBJ1-2 and V is TRBV9; D is undetermined. V lost 0 bases and J lost 0, with 9 bases in between. Germline CDR1 reads SGDLS; CDR2 reads YYNGEE. The CDR3 has 15 residues. Written as DNA, the CDR3 is TGTGCCAGCAGCGTAGGTGGCAAAGCTAACTATGGCTACACCTTC. It is translated as CASSVGGKANYGYTF.

The gene calls are TRBV28 and TRBJ2-7; D unclear. Per the germline V gene, CDR1 is MDHEN and CDR2 is SYDVKM. Trimming removed 2 bases at V and 4 bases at J, with 9 bases between. This CDR3 spans 13 amino acids. CDR3 in amino acids: CASSLQVWYEQYF. CDR3 bases: TGTGCCAGCAGTTTACAGGTTTGGTACGAGCAGTACTTC.

The chain carries TRBV28 and TRBJ2-6; 11 nucleotides line up with TRBD1. The CDR3 sequence is 17 residues long. The germline V gene encodes CDR1 MDHEN and CDR2 SYDVKM. With V trimmed by 3 bases and J by 1 base, 2 bases remained unmatched. CDR3 loop: CASSLGQGVSGANVLTF. As DNA, the CDR3 is TGTGCCAGCAGTTTGGGACAGGGGGTGTCTGGGGCCAACGTCCTGACTTTC.

The gene calls are TRBV28 and TRBJ1-4, with D maybe TRBD1 (6 bases). Germline CDR1 MDHEN, CDR2 SYDVKM. This CDR3 is built from 14 residues. Trimming shortened V by 6 bases and J by 7 bases, and 15 bases separated the two germline ends. The CDR3 sequence: CASSRQVGSEKLFF. The DNA of the CDR3 is TGTGCCAGCAGCCGACAGGTCGGCAGTGAAAAACTGTTTTTT.

The chain combines TRBV9 with TRBJ1-1; D possibly corresponds to TRBD1 (5 bases). The germline V gene encodes CDR1 SGDLS and CDR2 YYNGEE. This CDR3 comprises 14 residues. The germline V and J ends were trimmed by 4 bases and 1 base, with 11 bases remaining between them. CDR3 protein: CASSSTGGNTEAFF. The CDR3 coding sequence is TGTGCCAGCAGCTCCACGGGGGGGAACACTGAAGCTTTCTTT.

The table lists this clone with a count of one. The rearrangement uses TRBV19 and TRBJ2-5; TRBD1 matches at 7 bases. Germline-derived CDR1 and CDR2 are LNHDA and SQIVND (reference sequence). The CDR3 is 14 amino acids. V was pared by 5 bases and J by 4 bases, with 7 bases of the junction left unmatched. In DNA form, the CDR3 reads TGTGCCAGTAGTCATAGGGGGCTGCTAGAGACCCAGTACTTC. Its translation: CASSHRGLLETQYF.

CDR3 coding DNA: TGTGCCAGCTCACAGGCGGAGAACACTGAAGCTTTCTTT. Translation: CASSQAENTEAFF. V usage is TRBV18 and J usage is TRBJ1-1; D is unresolved. There are 13 residues in the CDR3. CDR1 and CDR2 (germline): KGHSH, LQKENI. Trimming pared 4 bases from V and 1 base from J, leaving 7 bases between.

V usage is TRBV9 and J usage is TRBJ2-3; 9 bases agree with TRBD1. Trimming took 4 bases from V and 4 from J; bases not matched to a gene: 7. Looked up from germline, CDR1 is SGDLS and CDR2 is YYNGEE. The CDR3 has 15 amino acids. DNA of the CDR3: TGTGCCAGCAGCCCGACAGGGGGTCTCGCAGATACGCAGTATTTT. It encodes CASSPTGGLADTQYF. The full variable domain, in which reference TRBV9 and TRBJ2-3 provide the parts outside the CDR3, is DSGVTQTPKHLITATGQRVTLRCSPRSGDLSVYWYQQSLDQGLQFLIQYYNGEERAKGNILERFSAQQFPDLHSELNLSSLELGDSALYFCASSPTGGLADTQYFGPGTRLTVL.

J is TRBJ2-7 and V is TRBV28, with TRBD2 matching over 8 bases. This CDR3 region has 16 residues. V gave up 2 bases and J gave up 6 bases; unmatched junction bases: 12. Germline loops: CDR1 MDHEN, CDR2 SYDVKM. CDR3 DNA: TGTGCCAGCAGTTTACGGGTCGGGAAGGGACTAGGCGAGCAGTACTTC. It yields the protein CASSLRVGKGLGEQYF.

The V gene is TRBV20-1, the J gene TRBJ1-1; D is unclear. Trimming took 6 bases from V and 4 from J, leaving 9 bases between them. The CDR3 loop spans 11 amino acids. The germline V gene has CDR1 DFQATT and CDR2 SNEGSKA (reference sequence). The CDR3, as DNA: TGCAGTGCCGAGCGGGGCACTGAAGCTTTCTTT. Its protein is CSAERGTEAFF.

The chain is built from TRBV11-2 and TRBJ2-1; TRBD2 matches 13 bases. V was pared by 3 bases and J by 6 bases, with 2 bases of the junction left unmatched. Germline assignment: CDR1 SGHAT and CDR2 FQNNGV. This CDR3 is 15 amino acids long. This chain's CDR3 is CASSLGLAGLNEQFF. The DNA for the CDR3 is TGTGCCAGCAGCTTGGGACTAGCGGGACTCAATGAGCAGTTCTTC.

The chain combines TRBV28 with TRBJ2-7; D is possibly TRBD1 (6 bases). CDR3 length: 17 residues. V lost 2 bases and J lost 1, with 18 bases in between. Germline V gene sequence: CDR1 MDHEN, CDR2 SYDVKM. This CDR3 is CASSLGQGLFESYEQYF. The DNA of the CDR3 is TGTGCCAGCAGTTTAGGGCAGGGGCTATTTGAGTCCTACGAGCAGTACTTC.

The chain employs TRBV25-1 and TRBJ1-1; no reliable D call. The germline CDR1 and CDR2 sequences are MGHDK and SYGVNS. The CDR3 runs to 16 residues. Trimming took off 3 bases at V and 1 base at J, with 15 bases between the two ends. CDR3 in amino acids: CASSDLNSGKNTEAFF. Written as DNA, the CDR3 is TGTGCCAGCAGTGATTTGAACAGCGGGAAGAACACTGAAGCTTTCTTT.

This clone was counted between two and nine times. V gene TRBV28 combines with J gene TRBJ2-2; tentatively, D is TRBD1 (7 bases). The CDR3 totals 15 residues. Germline V gene sequence: CDR1 MDHEN, CDR2 SYDVKM. V was shortened by 6 bases and J by 3 bases, with 14 bases between the two germline ends. DNA for the CDR3: TGTGCCAGCAGGGAGGGGGCGCGGGACACCGGGGAGCTGTTTTTT. Translation: CASREGARDTGELFF.

The chain combines TRBV6-5 with TRBJ2-7; a possible D gene is TRBD1 (5 bases). In germline, CDR1 is MNHEY, CDR2 SVGAGI. V dropped 0 bases and J dropped 7 bases, with 13 bases sitting between them. The CDR3 spans 14 residues. The CDR3 DNA reads as TGTGCCAGCAGTTACTCGGGGCACGACCTTGAGCAGTACTTC. It encodes CASSYSGHDLEQYF.

The chain couples TRBV2 to TRBJ2-5; tentative D call: TRBD1 (5 bases). Germline values: CDR1 SNHLY, CDR2 FYNNEI. V gave up 3 bases and J gave up 3 bases, with 14 bases separating them. The CDR3 has 15 amino acids. CDR3 in DNA: TGTGCCAGCAGTGAGTCGTTCAGGGTTGAAGAGACCCAGTACTTC. This codes for CASSESFRVEETQYF.

The rearrangement links TRBV28 to TRBJ1-2; TRBD1 matches 9 bases. Germline V gives CDR1 MDHEN, CDR2 SYDVKM. V was pared by 2 bases and J by 5 bases, with 6 bases of the junction left unmatched. This CDR3 is 15 amino acids long. The CDR3 loop is CASSLSTGGEYGYTF. The CDR3 region has the DNA TGTGCCAGCAGTTTAAGTACAGGGGGCGAGTATGGCTACACCTTC.

The chain recombines TRBV18 with TRBJ2-3, with TRBD1 matching over 7 bases. V shed 0 bases, J shed 2 bases, and the junction held 2 bases outside the gene matches. This CDR3 contains 15 residues. Germline V gene lookup returns CDR1 KGHSH and CDR2 LQKENI. Written as DNA, the CDR3 is TGTGCCAGCTCACCACCGACAGGGCTCACAGATACGCAGTATTTT. Amino acids: CASSPPTGLTDTQYF.